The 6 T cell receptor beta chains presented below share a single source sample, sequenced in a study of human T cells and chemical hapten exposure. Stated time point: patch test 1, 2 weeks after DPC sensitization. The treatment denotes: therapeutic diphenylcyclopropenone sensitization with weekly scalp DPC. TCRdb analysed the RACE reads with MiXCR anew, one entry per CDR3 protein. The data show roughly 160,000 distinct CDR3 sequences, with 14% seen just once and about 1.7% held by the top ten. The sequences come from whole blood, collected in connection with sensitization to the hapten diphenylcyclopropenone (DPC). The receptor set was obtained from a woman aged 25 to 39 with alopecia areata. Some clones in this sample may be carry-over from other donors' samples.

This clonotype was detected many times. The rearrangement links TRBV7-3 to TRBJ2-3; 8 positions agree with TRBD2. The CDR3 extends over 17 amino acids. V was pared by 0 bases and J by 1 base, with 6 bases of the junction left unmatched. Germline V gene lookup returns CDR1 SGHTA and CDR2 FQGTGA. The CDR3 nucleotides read TGTGCCAGCAGCTTAACGGGGACTAGAGGGGGCACAGATACGCAGTATTTT. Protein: CASSLTGTRGGTDTQYF.

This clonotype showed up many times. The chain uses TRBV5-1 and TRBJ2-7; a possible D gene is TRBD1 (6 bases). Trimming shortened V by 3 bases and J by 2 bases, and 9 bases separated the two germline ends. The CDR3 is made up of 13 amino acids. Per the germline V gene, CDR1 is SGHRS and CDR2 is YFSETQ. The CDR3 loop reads CASSWDKTYEQYF. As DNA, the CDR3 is TGCGCCAGCAGCTGGGACAAGACCTACGAGCAGTACTTC.

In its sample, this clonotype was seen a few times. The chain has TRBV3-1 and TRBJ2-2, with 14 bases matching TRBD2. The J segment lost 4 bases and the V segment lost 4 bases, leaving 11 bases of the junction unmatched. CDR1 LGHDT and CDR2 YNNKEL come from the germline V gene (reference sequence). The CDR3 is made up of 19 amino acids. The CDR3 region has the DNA TGTGCCAGCAGCCGCCACCGACTAGCGGGAGGGCCAGGCACCGGGGAGCTGTTTTTT. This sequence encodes CASSRHRLAGGPGTGELFF.

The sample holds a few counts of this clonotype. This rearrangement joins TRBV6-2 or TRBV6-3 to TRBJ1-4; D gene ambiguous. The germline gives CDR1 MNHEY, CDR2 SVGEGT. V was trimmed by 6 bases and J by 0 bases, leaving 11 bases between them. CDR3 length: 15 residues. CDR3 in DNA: TGTGCCAGCAGCCTCGAAGAGCCAACTAATGAAAAACTGTTTTTT. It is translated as CASSLEEPTNEKLFF.

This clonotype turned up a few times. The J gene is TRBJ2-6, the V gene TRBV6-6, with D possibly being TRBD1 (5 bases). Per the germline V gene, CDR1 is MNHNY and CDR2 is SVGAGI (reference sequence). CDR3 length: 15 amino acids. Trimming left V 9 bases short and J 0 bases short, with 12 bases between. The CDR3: CASQDISSGANVLTF. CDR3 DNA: TGTGCCAGTCAGGACATCTCCTCTGGGGCCAACGTCCTGACTTTC.

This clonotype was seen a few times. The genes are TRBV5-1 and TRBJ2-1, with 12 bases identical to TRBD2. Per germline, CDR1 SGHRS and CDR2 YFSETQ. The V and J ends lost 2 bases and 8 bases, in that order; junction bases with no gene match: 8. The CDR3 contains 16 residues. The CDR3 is CASSFLAGGPQDEQFF. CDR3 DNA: TGCGCCAGCAGCTTCCTAGCGGGAGGGCCACAGGATGAGCAGTTCTTC.